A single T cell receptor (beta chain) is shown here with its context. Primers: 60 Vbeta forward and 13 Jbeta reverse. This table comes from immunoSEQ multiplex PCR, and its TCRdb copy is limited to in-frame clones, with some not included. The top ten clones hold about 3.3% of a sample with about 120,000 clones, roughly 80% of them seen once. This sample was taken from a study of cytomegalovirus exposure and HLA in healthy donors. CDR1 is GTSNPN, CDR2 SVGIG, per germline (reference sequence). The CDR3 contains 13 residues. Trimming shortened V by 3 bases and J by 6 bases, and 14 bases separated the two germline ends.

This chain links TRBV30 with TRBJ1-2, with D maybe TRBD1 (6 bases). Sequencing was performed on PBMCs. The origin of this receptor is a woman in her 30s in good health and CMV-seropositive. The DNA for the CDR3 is TGTGCCTGGAGCAGAGGGGCAGGGGATGGCTACACCTTC. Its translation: CAWSRGAGDGYTF.